The following is a TCR beta chain sequence with its context. The source of the sample is a study of blood T cell repertoires in COVID-19. Study as a whole: Sources were T cells, B-cell-depleted T cells, or PBMCs; the material itself was cDNA or gDNA.

Source study methods: Reference gene primer amplification gave nucleated cell count estimates. Assay used: immunoSEQ multiplex PCR; TCRdb lists only in-frame clones, some missing. Clone size and the V and J calls come from that table; the DNA yielded D and trimming. The sample includes approximately 170,000 clones, more than 70% of them seen just once. The CDR3 totals 19 residues. Germline CDR1 is MGHRA and CDR2 is YSYEKL. V shed 1 base, J shed 0 bases, and the junction held 10 bases outside the gene matches. The receptor's source is a woman of 80 years or more with active or convalescent COVID-19. The source material was peripheral blood. This chain uses TRBV4-1 with TRBJ2-1, with 9 bases identical to TRBD1. Here the CDR3 DNA reads TGCGCCAGCAGCCAAGCCCGACAGGGGGGGTTGTTCTCCTACAATGAGCAGTTCTTC. The encoded protein is CASSQARQGGLFSYNEQFF.